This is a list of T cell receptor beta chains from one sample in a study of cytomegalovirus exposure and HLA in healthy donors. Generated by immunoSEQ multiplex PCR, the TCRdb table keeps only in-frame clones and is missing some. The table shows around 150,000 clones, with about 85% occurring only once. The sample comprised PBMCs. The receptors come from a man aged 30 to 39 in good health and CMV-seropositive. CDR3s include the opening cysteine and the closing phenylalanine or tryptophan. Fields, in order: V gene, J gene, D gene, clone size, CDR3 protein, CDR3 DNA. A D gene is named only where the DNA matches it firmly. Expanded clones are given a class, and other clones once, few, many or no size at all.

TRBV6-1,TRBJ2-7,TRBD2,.,CASSERGAYEQYF,TGTGCCAGCAGTGAACGGGGGGCCTACGAGCAGTACTTC
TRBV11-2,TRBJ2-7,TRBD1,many,CASSERTGEQYF,TGTGCCAGCAGCGAACGGACAGGGGAGCAGTACTTC
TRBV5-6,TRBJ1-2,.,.,CASSLRSLGFGYGYTF,TGTGCCAGCAGCTTGAGGTCCCTAGGATTCGGCTATGGCTACACCTTC
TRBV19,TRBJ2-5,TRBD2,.,CASSVLAGGEETQYF,TGTGCCAGTAGTGTCCTAGCGGGGGGTGAGGAGACCCAGTACTTC
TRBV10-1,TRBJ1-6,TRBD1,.,CASSEPGGSPLHF,TGCGCCAGCAGTGAGCCAGGGGGTTCACCCCTCCACTTT
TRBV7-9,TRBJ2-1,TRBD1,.,CASSLVGQGYRNEQFF,TGTGCCAGCAGCTTAGTGGGACAGGGGTATCGAAATGAGCAGTTCTTC
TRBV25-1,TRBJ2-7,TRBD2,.,CASSEGLAGRHEQYF,TGTGCCAGCAGTGAAGGACTAGCGGGGCGCCACGAGCAGTACTTC
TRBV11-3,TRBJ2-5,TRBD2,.,CASSLDSGGAKETQYF,TGTGCCAGCAGCTTAGACAGCGGGGGGGCAAAGGAGACCCAGTACTTC
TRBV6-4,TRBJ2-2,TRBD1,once,CASSDSTGGPGELFF,TGTGCCAGCAGTGACTCGACAGGGGGCCCCGGGGAGCTGTTTTTT
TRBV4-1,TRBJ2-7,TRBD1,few,CASSPRTGSYEQYF,TGCGCCAGCAGCCCCCGGACAGGGAGCTACGAGCAGTACTTC
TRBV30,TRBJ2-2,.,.,CAWRGANTGELFF,TGTGCCTGGCGGGGGGCCAACACCGGGGAGCTGTTTTTT
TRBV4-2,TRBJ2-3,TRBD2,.,CASSQPSGDTDTQYF,TGTGCCAGCAGCCAACCTAGCGGGGATACAGATACGCAGTATTTT
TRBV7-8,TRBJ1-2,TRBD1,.,CASSLAFDRGGYGYTF,TGTGCCAGCAGCTTAGCATTTGACAGGGGGGGGTATGGCTACACCTTC
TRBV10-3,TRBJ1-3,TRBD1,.,CAIRPGTGLSGNTIYF,TGTGCCATCAGGCCCGGGACAGGGTTATCTGGAAACACCATATATTTT
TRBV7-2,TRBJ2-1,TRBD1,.,CASIQRTGYDNEQFF,TGTGCCAGCATCCAAAGGACAGGTTACGACAATGAGCAGTTCTTC
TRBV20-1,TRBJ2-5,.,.,CSLAPKETQYF,TGCAGTCTAGCCCCTAAAGAGACCCAGTACTTC
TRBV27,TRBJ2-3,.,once,CASSFRRSDTQYF,TGTGCCAGCAGCTTCCGGAGGTCAGATACGCAGTATTTT
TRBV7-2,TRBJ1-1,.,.,CASSLGGRSEAFF,TGTGCCAGCAGCTTAGGAGGTCGAAGCGAAGCTTTCTTT
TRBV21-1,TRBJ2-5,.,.,CASSVRDKGHQETQYF,TGTGCCAGCAGCGTGCGCGATAAGGGACATCAAGAGACCCAGTACTTC
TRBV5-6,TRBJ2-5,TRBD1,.,CASSWGTGGVDQYF,TGTGCCAGCAGCTGGGGAACAGGGGGCGTGGACCAGTACTTC
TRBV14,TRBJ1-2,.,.,CASSQEGNRGYTF,TGTGCCAGCAGCCAAGAGGGAAACAGGGGCTACACCTTC
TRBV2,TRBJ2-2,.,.,CASSVLAPGELFF,TGTGCCAGCAGCGTACTAGCTCCCGGGGAGCTGTTTTTT
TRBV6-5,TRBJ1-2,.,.,CASSYGGQPYGYTF,TGTGCCAGCAGTTACGGGGGACAACCCTATGGCTACACCTTC
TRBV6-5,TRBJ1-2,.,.,CASSFQVNYGYTF,TGTGCCAGCAGTTTTCAGGTTAACTATGGCTACACCTTC
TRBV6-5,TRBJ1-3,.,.,CASSTGSGNTIYF,TGTGCCAGCAGTACAGGCTCTGGAAACACCATATATTTT
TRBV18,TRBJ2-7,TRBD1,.,CASSPPGQGAGEQYF,TGTGCCAGCTCACCACCGGGACAGGGGGCGGGGGAGCAGTACTTC
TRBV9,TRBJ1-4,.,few,CASSPWKGPEKLFF,TGTGCCAGCAGCCCATGGAAGGGGCCGGAAAAACTGTTTTTT
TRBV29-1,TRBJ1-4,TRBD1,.,CSVFGTGSEKLFF,TGCAGCGTCTTCGGGACAGGGAGTGAAAAACTGTTTTTT
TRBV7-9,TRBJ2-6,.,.,CASSSNTGSGANVLTF,TGTGCCAGCAGCTCAAATACAGGCTCTGGGGCCAACGTCCTGACTTTC
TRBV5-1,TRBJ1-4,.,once,CASSLLTGGNEKLFF,TGCGCCAGCAGCCTTCTGACGGGAGGGAATGAAAAACTGTTTTTT
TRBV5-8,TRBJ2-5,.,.,CASSLTGRETQYF,TGTGCCAGCAGCTTAACAGGGAGAGAGACCCAGTACTTC
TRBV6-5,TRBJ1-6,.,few,CASSYDRGENSPLHF,TGTGCCAGCAGTTACGATCGGGGGGAAAATTCACCCCTCCACTTT
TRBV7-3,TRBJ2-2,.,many,CASADRGAAGELFF,TGTGCCAGCGCAGATCGGGGGGCGGCCGGGGAGCTGTTTTTT
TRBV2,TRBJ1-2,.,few,CASSEGGSRNYGYTF,TGTGCCAGCAGTGAAGGGGGCAGTAGGAACTATGGCTACACCTTC
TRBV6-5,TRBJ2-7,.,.,CASSYSARGDGEQYF,TGTGCCAGCAGTTACTCCGCTCGCGGGGACGGCGAGCAGTACTTC
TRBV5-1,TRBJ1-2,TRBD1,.,CASSSLGTGGGYGYTF,TGCGCCAGCAGCTCTCTAGGGACAGGGGGAGGATATGGCTACACCTTC
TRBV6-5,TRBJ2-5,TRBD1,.,CASTGTDQETQYF,TGTGCCAGCACCGGGACAGATCAAGAGACCCAGTACTTC
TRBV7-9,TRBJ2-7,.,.,CASSGGGDWTGTSYEQYF,TGTGCCAGCAGCGGAGGGGGGGATTGGACAGGGACCTCCTACGAGCAGTACTTC
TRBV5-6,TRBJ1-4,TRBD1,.,CASSSQGASEKLFF,TGTGCCAGCAGCTCTCAGGGGGCCAGTGAAAAACTGTTTTTT
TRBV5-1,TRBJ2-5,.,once,CASSWRARDQETQYF,TGCGCCAGCAGCTGGAGGGCGAGGGACCAAGAGACCCAGTACTTC
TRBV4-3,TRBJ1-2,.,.,CASSQEPLGANYGYTF,TGCGCCAGCAGCCAAGAACCCCTGGGAGCTAACTATGGCTACACCTTC
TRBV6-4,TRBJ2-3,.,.,CASSDSDSSSDTQYF,TGTGCCAGCAGTGACAGTGACAGCAGTTCAGATACGCAGTATTTT
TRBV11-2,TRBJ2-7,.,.,CASSYGIPYEQYF,TGTGCCAGCAGCTACGGGATCCCCTACGAGCAGTACTTC
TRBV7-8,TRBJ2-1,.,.,CASSLGLPYNEQFF,TGTGCCAGCAGCTTAGGACTTCCCTACAATGAGCAGTTCTTC
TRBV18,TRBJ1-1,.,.,CASSPGHKLNTEAFF,TGTGCCAGCTCACCGGGACACAAATTGAACACTGAAGCTTTCTTT
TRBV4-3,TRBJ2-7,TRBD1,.,CASSHPGQGSYEQYF,TGCGCCAGCAGCCACCCGGGACAGGGCTCCTACGAGCAGTACTTC
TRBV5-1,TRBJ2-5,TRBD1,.,CASSFSGTALKETQYF,TGCGCCAGCAGCTTCTCCGGGACAGCATTAAAAGAGACCCAGTACTTC
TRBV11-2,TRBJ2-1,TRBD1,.,CASSSDRGGSEQFF,TGTGCCAGCAGCTCCGACAGGGGGGGTAGTGAGCAGTTCTTC
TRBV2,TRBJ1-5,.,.,CASSSQGRDQPQHF,TGTGCCAGCAGTTCTCAGGGGAGGGATCAGCCCCAGCATTTT
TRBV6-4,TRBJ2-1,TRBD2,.,CASSATSVAYNEQFF,TGTGCCAGCAGTGCCACTAGCGTGGCTTACAATGAGCAGTTCTTC